The clone carrying this TCR beta chain was seen just once. Its antigen remains unidentified. 60 Vbeta and 13 Jbeta primers were used in PCR. Here immunoSEQ multiplex PCR was the method, and the copy in TCRdb shows in-frame clones only, minus some. The repertoire holds more than 85,000 clones, approximately 71% seen once, with 9.6% in the top ten. This sample stems from a study of cytomegalovirus exposure and HLA in healthy donors. Study-level findings and limits: Altogether, 164 TCR beta chains were recorded as cytomegalovirus-associated. TCR beta sequences numbering fewer than 20,000 were associated with HLA alleles at 0.05 false discovery rate in a later analysis. Follow-up analysis later connected one missense variant in DCLRE1C with trimming of TCR beta V- and J-genes. Several V segments, TRBV6-2 and TRBV6-3 among them, could not be told apart and were dropped.

Trimming removed 6 bases from V and 7 bases from J, with 13 bases in between. The CDR3 is made up of 12 amino acids. Germline lookup yields CDR1 MNHNS and CDR2 SASEGT. The chain employs TRBV6-1 and TRBJ2-7; weak D call: TRBD2 (5 bases). This TCR came from a male donor in good health and CMV-seropositive. The source material was PBMCs. The DNA of the CDR3 is TGTGCCAGCAGCCCCAGAGGGCGGGAGCAGTACTTC. This encodes CASSPRGREQYF.